This paragraph reports one TCR beta chain. Its antigen has not been determined. No base-level quality is on record; no much larger clone is a single base apart. The data are from a study of CD8+CD57+ T cells in acquired aplastic anemia (dated 2018 in TCRdb). About the study as a whole: A mean of roughly 3.2 ug of DNA, ranging from roughly 0.17 to 30 ug, was extracted from sorted CD4+ and CD8+ cells. A CD8+CD57+ expansion meant a frequency higher than the mean frequency seen in healthy subjects. General findings and caveats noted by the study authors: CD8+ Simpson's diversity did not differ significantly between patients and healthy controls (P=0.060). Although some 28 CD8+ CDR3 sequences were shared by patients and controls, these sequences appeared highly expressed in patients and within the immunodominant clones of patients.

Genomic DNA was used as template for profiling of TCR beta VDJ combinations and CDR3 sequences. TCR repertoire sequencing was run on an Illumina HiSeq 2000. The study's processing was this. Repertoires were assessed using TRBV/TRBJ rearrangement plots, CDR3 size and DJ length profiles, and Simpson's diversity index. The most abundant DNA sequence in the deep sequencing data was defined as the immunodominant clone. CDR3 amino acid sequences were screened for sharing across subjects and compared with published repertoires and the VDJdb database. TCRdb reran the public reads through fastp at Q25 and MiXCR, keeping productive beta chains. Records with the same CDR3 protein are collapsed into one entry carrying the most frequent genes and DNA. Here the V and J calls rest on TCRdb's processing, not on the authors' analysis. The sample table holds about 190,000 distinct CDR3 sequences, of which more than 45% were seen once. About 8.8% of the sample is in the top ten clones.

Measured from the cysteine to the phenylalanine, the CDR3 is 12 residues long. Just the 36-base CDR3 DNA is kept, in frame starting at base 1. V is pared back by 6 bases and J by 12 bases, with 14 bases lying between the germline termini. Reading the germline V gene gives CDR1 KGHDR and CDR2 SFDVKD. Expansion of CD8+CD57+ cells had been shown by flow cytometry in the patients chosen for sequencing. Severe acquired aplastic anemia was diagnosed in all patients according to International Study of Aplastic Anemia and Agranulocytosis and Camitta criteria. No patient had received any therapy when blood was sampled. TCR repertoires of sorted CD4+ and CD8+ blood T cells from severe aplastic anemia patients and healthy subjects were deep-sequenced in the study. In the USA, patient enrollment took place under clinicaltrials.gov protocols 00001620, 01623167, 00001397, 00071045, 00081523 and 00961064. Ficoll-Paque density gradient centrifugation was used to isolate peripheral blood mononuclear cells. Before DNA was extracted, CD4+ and CD8+ T cells were sorted using either FACS or magnetic beads.

The sequence is built from TRBV24-1 and TRBJ2-1; the D gene is possibly TRBD1, with 7 bases matching. Sequenced: sorted CD4+, CD8+, or CD8+CD57+ T cells (not recorded which) from PBMCs. The clonotype was recovered from a human donor with aplastic anemia. The CDR3 reads as follows: CATSRGTDTQFF. The nucleotide sequence is given as TGTGCCACCAGTCGCGGGACAGATACGCAGTTCTTC.